This T cell receptor beta chain stems from a study of cytomegalovirus exposure and HLA in healthy donors. Per the germline V gene, CDR1 is GTSNPN and CDR2 is SVGIG (reference sequence). Trimming removed 5 bases at V and 3 bases at J, with 14 bases between. The CDR3 consists of 14 residues. Some clones are missing from TCRdb's copy, which holds only in-frame ones; the method was immunoSEQ multiplex PCR. Altogether 130,000 or so clones are present, around 90% being singletons, with the ten largest covering under 2%. The V and J genes are TRBV30 and TRBJ2-1, with D tentatively TRBD2 (6 bases). Sequenced input: PBMCs. This clonotype was sampled from a woman aged 18-29 years in good health and CMV-seronegative. The CDR3 reads CAWGTGRGYNEQFF. The DNA for the CDR3 is TGTGCCTGGGGCACGGGGCGGGGCTACAATGAGCAGTTCTTC.